Detailed here is one T cell receptor beta chain. Which antigen it targets is not known. No base quality information exists; no much larger clone differs at one position. TCRbeta CDR3 regions were amplified from genomic DNA by means of the immunoSEQ Assay, a bias-controlled multiplex PCR. Per the source publication's procedure: Within the assay, amplification of reference gene primers was used to estimate how many nucleated cells each sample contained. To quantify the absolute abundance of each unique TCRbeta CDR3 rearrangement, sequence reads were collapsed and filtered. For each sample, productive Simpson clonality was calculated as the square root of Simpson's diversity index across productive rearrangements. TCRdb re-hosts the immuneACCESS table, in-frame sequences only. Its copies lack some clones; in the studies checked, an unresolved V gene accounts for under half of them, and the cause for the rest is not known. V and J calls and clone size are given by that table; D and trimming were obtained from the DNA. Within this sample are under 200,000 clones, with approximately 90% of them counted one time only. The ten top clones hold 7% to 8% of the sample.

Each collaborating institution followed its own protocols to collect whole blood in K2EDTA tubes. For TCRbeta analysis, collaborators shipped samples in one of three forms: frozen whole blood, isolated PBMCs, or DNA extracted from either of those sample types. V and J are truncated by 4 bases and 8 bases respectively, leaving an intervening sequence of 9 bases. The CDR3 holds 11 amino acids from the cysteine to the phenylalanine. Only CDR3 DNA is held: 33 bases, read in frame from base 1. For CDR1 and CDR2, the germline V gene lists SQVTM and ANQGSEA. The data are from a study of blood T cell repertoires in COVID-19 (dated by TCRdb to the early 2020s). Describing the broader study: Samples covering the acute and convalescent phases of COVID-19 were provided by collaborators in the United States, Italy and Spain. The samples were drawn from two sources: the first 160 participants of the ongoing ImmuneRACE study, and 1,000 to 1,500 subjects contributed by 6 global collaborators. The prospective study material was composed of cDNA or gDNA derived from T cells, B-cell-depleted T cells, or PBMCs. A freely available public database, intended as a resource for researchers studying the immune response to SARS-CoV-2, is where the repertoires were released. Where available, HLA class I and class II types were taken from metadata supplied by the sample provider and were not determined by assay-based typing. Subjects who had been exposed to COVID-19, were actively infected with it, or had recovered from it provided the deeply sampled blood TCRbeta repertoires that made up the dataset. The sample metadata nearly always contained a de-identified subject ID, COVID-19 status, age in years and sex.

General conclusions and limits of the study: Clinical and demographic metadata were provided uncurated, with the amount varying by source and participant.

The sample consisted of peripheral blood. The chain was built from TRBV29-1 and TRBJ1-3, and possibly TRBD1, on 6 matching bases. This sequence originates from a woman aged 80 or over in a cohort sampled during active or convalescent COVID-19. CDR3 sequence: CSVARGDTIYF. The DNA sequence reads TGCAGCGTTGCCAGGGGTGACACCATATATTTT. Reference TRBV29-1 and TRBJ1-3 genes cover what lies past the CDR3, so the full variable domain is SAVISQKPSRDICQRGTSLTIQCQVDSQVTMMFWYRQQPGQSLTLIATANQGSEATYESGFVIDKFPISRPNLTFSTLTVSNMSPEDSSIYLCSVARGDTIYFGEGSWLTVV.